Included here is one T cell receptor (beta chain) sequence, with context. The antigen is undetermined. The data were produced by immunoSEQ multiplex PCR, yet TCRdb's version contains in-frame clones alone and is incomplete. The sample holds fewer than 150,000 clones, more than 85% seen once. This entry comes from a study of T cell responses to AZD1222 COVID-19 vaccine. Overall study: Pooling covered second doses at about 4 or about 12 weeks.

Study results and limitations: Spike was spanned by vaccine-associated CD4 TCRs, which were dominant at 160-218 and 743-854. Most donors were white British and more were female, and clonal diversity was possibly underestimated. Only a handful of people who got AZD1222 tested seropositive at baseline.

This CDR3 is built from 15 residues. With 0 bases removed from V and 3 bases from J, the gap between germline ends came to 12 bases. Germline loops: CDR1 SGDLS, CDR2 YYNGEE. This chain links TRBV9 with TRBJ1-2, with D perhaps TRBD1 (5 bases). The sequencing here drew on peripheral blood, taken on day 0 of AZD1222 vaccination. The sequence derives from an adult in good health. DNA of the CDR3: TGTGCCAGCAGCGTAGTGGGGGACCCCCACTATGGCTACACCTTC. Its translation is CASSVVGDPHYGYTF.